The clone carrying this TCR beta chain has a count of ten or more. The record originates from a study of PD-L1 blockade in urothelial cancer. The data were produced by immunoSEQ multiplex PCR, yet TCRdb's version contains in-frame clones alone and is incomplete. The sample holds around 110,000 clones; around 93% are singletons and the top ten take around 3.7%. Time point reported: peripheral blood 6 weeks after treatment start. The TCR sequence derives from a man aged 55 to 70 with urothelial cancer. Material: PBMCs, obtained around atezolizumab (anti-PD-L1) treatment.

The CDR3 DNA sequence: TGTGCCAGCAGTGAGTTGCGGGCTCTCTACGAGCAGTACTTC. It codes for CASSELRALYEQYF. The chain uses TRBV2 and TRBJ2-7; weak D call: TRBD2 (5 bases). Trimming removed 3 bases at V and 3 bases at J, with 12 bases between. CDR3 length equals 14 residues. Germline V gene sequence: CDR1 SNHLY, CDR2 FYNNEI.